The clone carrying this TCR beta chain was counted ten times or more. Its antigen is as yet unknown. This sample is drawn from a study of post-analysis software for immune sequencing data. At the level of the study: Relapsing-remitting, secondary progressive and progressive-relapsing forms of multiple sclerosis all featured among disease courses.

Per germline, CDR1 SGHRS and CDR2 YFSETQ. The CDR3 runs to 13 residues. Study-level findings and limits: In multiple sclerosis, normalized Chao1 diversity was significantly below that of controls. Patients showed TRBV5-6, TRBV5-1 and TRBV20-1 among four to six TRBV segments more frequent than in controls. Analysis by F measure revealed that same-batch samples clustered strongly together.

Unique molecular identifiers were carried by the TCR beta cDNA libraries. TCRdb recomputed calls from the PCR reads with MiXCR, one row per CDR3 protein. The sample consists of roughly 580,000 distinct CDR3 sequences, roughly 46% of them appearing once. The chain carries TRBV5-1 and TRBJ2-5; 8 bases map to TRBD1. Matching the DNA end better, TRBJ2-7 makes the J call doubtful. The sequencing input was blood. The TCR was taken from a girl aged 5-17 years with multiple sclerosis. The CDR3 sequence is CASSDGQGYEQYF. In nucleotides, the CDR3 is TGCGCCAGCAGCGACGGACAGGGTTACGAGCAGTACTTC.